These T cell receptor beta chains were read from a single sample in a study of T cells of healthy individuals. One entry per CDR3 protein results from TCRdb running MiXCR on the 5' RACE reads. The sample yields about 96,000 distinct CDR3 sequences, 17% seen once. These receptors were collected from a human donor in good health. Each CDR3 is given with its conserved first and last residue. D genes are given only for firm matches. The size of a clone is reported for some rows only, either as once, few or many, or as a class for expanded clones.

clone_size,j_call,v_call,d_call,cdr3_nt,cdr3_aa
few,TRBJ2-3,TRBV9,-,TGTGCCATCCCGTTCGCAGATACGCAGTATTTT,CAIPFADTQYF
few,TRBJ1-2,TRBV20-1,-,TGCAGTGCTCTCCATCGGGCCAGACTAGGCTACACCTTC,CSALHRARLGYTF
-,TRBJ2-1,TRBV28,-,TGTGCCAGCACCCAAACGAGCTACAATGAGCAGTTCTTC,CASTQTSYNEQFF
-,TRBJ1-2,TRBV4-1,-,TGCGCCAGCAGCCAGGCGGTGGCAGGTACCTATGGCTACACCTTC,CASSQAVAGTYGYTF
few,TRBJ1-3,TRBV2,-,TGTGCCAGCAGTGAAGCGACAACAGGGAAGGCCATATATTTT,CASSEATTGKAIYF
few,TRBJ2-5,TRBV6-5,-,TGTGCCAGCAGTTACCCCGGCGGGGAGACCCAGTACTTC,CASSYPGGETQYF
-,TRBJ2-3,TRBV11-2,-,TGTGCCAGCAGCCAAGGGGCCACGTTACGAGATACGCAGTATTTT,CASSQGATLRDTQYF
-,TRBJ2-1,TRBV2,-,TGTGCCAGCAGTGACTATGAGCAGTTCTTC,CASSDYEQFF
few,TRBJ2-1,TRBV6-2/TRBV6-3,TRBD2,TGTGCCAGCAGACGTCCGGGACTAGGGGGCTACAATGAGCAGTTCTTC,CASRRPGLGGYNEQFF
-,TRBJ2-1,TRBV3-1,TRBD2,TGTGCCAGCAGCCCCAACTTGGCTAGCGGACCACACAATGAGCAGTTCTTC,CASSPNLASGPHNEQFF
many,TRBJ1-2,TRBV11-2,TRBD1,TGTGCCAGTGCAAGGACAGGGGCCTATGGCTACACCTTC,CASARTGAYGYTF
-,TRBJ2-2,TRBV9,TRBD1,TGTGCCAGCAACCTCAGGGGGATAAACACCGGGGAGCTGTTTTTT,CASNLRGINTGELFF
many,TRBJ2-3,TRBV3-1,-,TGTGCCAGCAGCCAAGAATGGGTAGATACGCAGTATTTT,CASSQEWVDTQYF
few,TRBJ2-7,TRBV2,-,TGTGCCAGCAGCCGGGGTCCGTCGATCTGGGAGAACGAGCAGTACTTC,CASSRGPSIWENEQYF
few,TRBJ2-6,TRBV7-2,-,TGTGCCAGCAGCTTAGAGCTGCCCGTAGGGGCCAACGTCCTGACTTTC,CASSLELPVGANVLTF
few,TRBJ2-5,TRBV7-3,TRBD1,TGTGCCAGCAGCTTAATCCCGGGACAGCAAGAGACCCAGTACTTC,CASSLIPGQQETQYF
-,TRBJ1-2,TRBV29-1,-,TGCAGCGTTGAAGGCAACTATGGCTACACCTTC,CSVEGNYGYTF
few,TRBJ1-2,TRBV11-2,-,TGTGCCAGCAGCTTACCGGATAACTATGGCTACACCTTC,CASSLPDNYGYTF
few,TRBJ1-1,TRBV9,TRBD1,TGTGCCAGCACCCGGGGACAGCCGAACACTGAAGCTTTCTTT,CASTRGQPNTEAFF
-,TRBJ1-5,TRBV29-1,TRBD1,TGCAGCGTTGGACAGGGAAATAGCAATCAGCCCCAGCATTTT,CSVGQGNSNQPQHF
few,TRBJ2-3,TRBV20-1,TRBD1,TGCAGTGCTAGAAGCCGGGACAGGGGTACAGATACGCAGTATTTT,CSARSRDRGTDTQYF
-,TRBJ2-7,TRBV2,-,TGTGCCAGCTCCAGGCCCAGCTCCTACGAGCAGTACTTC,CASSRPSSYEQYF
few,TRBJ2-3,TRBV24-1,-,TGTGCCACCAGTGGAGAGGTCCCAGATACGCAGTATTTT,CATSGEVPDTQYF
-,TRBJ1-5,TRBV28,TRBD1,TGTGCCAGCCATGGGACAGGGGGGTGGCGTCAGCCCCAGCATTTT,CASHGTGGWRQPQHF
-,TRBJ2-2,TRBV7-2,TRBD2,TGTGCCAGCAGCTTAGACCCTAGCGGGGTGTCCGGGGAGCTGTTTTTT,CASSLDPSGVSGELFF
once,TRBJ2-3,TRBV20-1,-,TGCAGTGCAGGCGGGACGGGAGATACGCAGTATTTT,CSAGGTGDTQYF
-,TRBJ2-1,TRBV6-6,TRBD2,TGTGCCAGCAGTTACCTTGGACTAGCGGGGGTACTCTACAATGAGCAGTTCTTC,CASSYLGLAGVLYNEQFF
-,TRBJ2-3,TRBV10-3,-,TGTGCCATCAAGGACTCGGCCGGAGATACGCAGTATTTT,CAIKDSAGDTQYF
-,TRBJ1-1,TRBV27,-,TGTGCCAGCAGTCCGTTCCCGGCCGACCATGAAGCTTTCTTT,CASSPFPADHEAFF
few,TRBJ1-1,TRBV6-5,-,TGTGCCAGCAGGCGCAGTTTCGGGAGGACTGAAGCTTTCTTT,CASRRSFGRTEAFF
-,TRBJ1-5,TRBV20-1,-,TGCAGTGCCACCCTAGGAGGAGCACAAAGTCGGCCCCAGAATTTT,CSATLGGAQSRPQNF
few,TRBJ1-2,TRBV19,-,TGTGCCAGTGCTAAATCCGACGAACGATACGGCTACACCTTC,CASAKSDERYGYTF
-,TRBJ2-7,TRBV20-1,TRBD1,TGCAGTGTCGATGAACAGGGGTACGAGCAGTACTTC,CSVDEQGYEQYF
few,TRBJ1-4,TRBV28,-,TGTGCCAGCAGTTTTCGGGGAGGGAACGAAAAACTGTTTTTT,CASSFRGGNEKLFF
-,TRBJ1-6,TRBV6-2/TRBV6-3,-,TGTGCCAGCAGCATGGCCGGGAAGAATTCACCCCTCCACTTT,CASSMAGKNSPLHF
many,TRBJ1-1,TRBV7-2,-,TGTGCCAGCTCGGGATATAACACTGAAGCTTTCTTT,CASSGYNTEAFF
many,TRBJ1-1,TRBV2,-,TGTGCCAGCGGCACCGAAGGGAGCACTGAAGCTTTCTTT,CASGTEGSTEAFF
many,TRBJ2-1,TRBV5-6,TRBD2,TGTGCCAGCAAGAGACTAGCGGGAACTACGGAGCAGTTCTTC,CASKRLAGTTEQFF
many,TRBJ2-5,TRBV28,TRBD2,TGTGCCAGCAGCCCACGGGGGGGCTCAGAGACCCAGTACTTC,CASSPRGGSETQYF
few,TRBJ1-4,TRBV7-9,-,TGTGCCAGCAGCCCCCAGCGGAGAGGGGAGTCTAATGAAAAACTGTTTTTT,CASSPQRRGESNEKLFF
many,TRBJ2-7,TRBV12-3/TRBV12-4,-,TGTGCCAGCAGTCCCCAGACGGGTAGCTCCTACGAGCAGTACTTC,CASSPQTGSSYEQYF
-,TRBJ2-7,TRBV7-2,-,TGTGCCAGCAGCTTAGCCGGAGCCGAGCAGTACTTC,CASSLAGAEQYF
few,TRBJ1-2,TRBV6-5,-,TGTGCCAGCAGTGCAGGGGATGGCTACACCTTC,CASSAGDGYTF
-,TRBJ2-7,TRBV30,-,TGTGCCTGGAGCCTGGACAACTCCTACGAGCAGTACTTC,CAWSLDNSYEQYF
many,TRBJ1-1,TRBV7-2,TRBD1,TGTGCCAGCAGCACCCGGACAGGGGGCGCCGGGGCTTTCTTT,CASSTRTGGAGAFF
-,TRBJ2-7,TRBV12-3/TRBV12-4,-,TGTGCCAGCAGTTTAAGGGACACCGGCCACGAGCAGTACTTC,CASSLRDTGHEQYF
-,TRBJ1-2,TRBV20-1,-,TGCAGTGCTAGAGATGGGACGGCTAACTATGGCTACACCTTC,CSARDGTANYGYTF
-,TRBJ1-3,TRBV7-9,TRBD1,TGTGCCAGCAGCCAGACAGGGACGGCGGGAGACATATATTTT,CASSQTGTAGDIYF
many,TRBJ1-1,TRBV20-1,-,TGCAGTGCTAGCCTCGGGGGTACTGAAGCTTTCTTT,CSASLGGTEAFF
-,TRBJ1-5,TRBV20-1,-,TGCAGTGCTGCGAGCAATCAGCCCCAGCATTTT,CSAASNQPQHF
-,TRBJ2-3,TRBV4-1,TRBD1,TGCGCCAGCAGCCAAAGACAGGGAGATACGCAGTATTTT,CASSQRQGDTQYF
-,TRBJ1-4,TRBV29-1,TRBD1,TGCAGCGCCTGGGACAGTGGTAATGAAAAACTGTTTTTT,CSAWDSGNEKLFF
-,TRBJ2-5,TRBV5-6,-,TGTGCCAGCACCTTGTGGGGGCAGACCCAGTACTTC,CASTLWGQTQYF